Given below is one TCR beta chain in context. Here immunoSEQ multiplex PCR was the method, and the copy in TCRdb shows in-frame clones only, minus some. The data contain some 21,000 clones, approximately 86% of them singletons. Trimming stripped 5 bases from V and 9 bases from J, with 11 bases between. This CDR3 has 11 residues. The germline gives CDR1 SEHNR, CDR2 FQNEAQ (reference sequence). The sample is drawn from a study of chemoradiotherapy in HPV16-positive cancers. The sequencing here drew on blood, taken from a patient who underwent chemoradiotherapy. The chain employs TRBV7-9 and TRBJ2-7; the D gene is possibly TRBD2 (6 bases). The source of this sequence is a human donor with HPV-associated anogenital cancer. CDR3 nucleotides: TGTGCCAGCAGCCACCCGGGACTGCAGTACTTC. It is translated as CASSHPGLQYF.